This T cell receptor beta chain was sequenced during a study of Ad26.COV2.S vaccination and SARS-CoV-2 variants. Treatment defined: roughly 20 received Ad26.COV2.S at low or high dose, single or two shots; roughly five received placebo; per-sample allocation not given. Following the first vaccine or placebo injection, samples were taken on day 63. Spike of the Wuhan-strain SARS-CoV-2 was expressed by an Ad26 vector, which formed the vaccine. The CDR3 extends over 13 amino acids. Germline-derived CDR1 and CDR2 are MNHEY and SMNVEV (reference sequence). The V end lost 3 bases, the J end lost 9 bases, and 12 bases lay between the germline ends. Sequenced by immunoSEQ multiplex PCR; TCRdb stores in-frame clones only, minus some. The sample lists about 400,000 clones, 89% occurring once.

The chain combines TRBV27 with TRBJ2-1; a weak D match, TRBD2 (7 bases). This TCR derives from a person aged 18-65 years who received the Ad26.COV2.S COVID-19 vaccine or a placebo. The specimen comprised peripheral blood, sampled in a trial of Ad26.COV2.S vaccine versus placebo. The CDR3 spells CASSLRGGFEQFF. Written as DNA, the CDR3 is TGTGCCAGCAGTTTGAGGGGGGGATTTGAGCAGTTCTTC.